This T cell receptor (beta chain) was sequenced during a study of identical twins. The CDR3 sequence is 17 residues long. V gave up 6 bases and J gave up 4 bases; unmatched junction bases: 16. In germline, CDR1 is MNHNS, CDR2 SASEGT. Study results and limitations: Cross-sectional statistical analysis, not tracking of the same donors, underpinned the conclusions. The study found weaker excess twin sharing in beta out-of-frame sequences. Fewer insertions were carried by abundant cord blood beta clonotypes, but none was seen in memory repertoires.

The table lists this clonotype with a few counts. Its antigen is not known. From the 5' RACE reads, TCRdb called clonotypes with MiXCR, one entry per CDR3 protein. The sample has 1.5 million to 2 million distinct CDR3 sequences, about 32% seen once. J is TRBJ1-1 and V is TRBV6-1, with 8 bases lining up with TRBD1. The TCR sequence derives from a newborn girl in good health. Source material: cord blood. The CDR3 sequence is CASRRTGRGFKVTEAFF. In DNA form, the CDR3 reads TGTGCCAGCAGGAGGACAGGGAGGGGGTTCAAGGTCACTGAAGCTTTCTTT.